This section outlines one TCR beta chain sequence together with its context. V lost 0 bases to trimming and J lost 0 bases, with 7 bases between them. CDR3 length: 15 amino acids. Germline values: CDR1 SGHTA, CDR2 FQGTGA. This entry belongs to a study of metastatic and nonmetastatic thyroid tumors. TCRdb reanalyzed the PCR reads via MiXCR. The sample comprises over 10,000 clones, around 25% of which are singletons, and around 11% rests with the top ten. No patient had received any treatment before thyroid surgery. The chain couples TRBV7-3 to TRBJ2-3; D is uncertain. This TCR derives from a female donor with papillary thyroid cancer or a benign thyroid nodule (not recorded which). Some clones in this sample may be carry-over from other donors' samples. Material for sequencing was adjacent normal tissue. The CDR3 DNA reads as TGTGCCAGCAGCTTAACAGGGTCTAGCACAGATACGCAGTATTTT. This encodes CASSLTGSSTDTQYF.